This T cell receptor beta chain was identified in a study of blood T cell repertoires in COVID-19. Overall study context: The study drew acute and convalescent COVID-19 samples from the United States, Italy and Spain. T cells, B-cell-depleted T cells, or PBMCs supplied cDNA or gDNA.

Patients from Seattle were sampled longitudinally, starting during active infection. This clone was seen only a few times. Original analysis: Amplification with reference gene primers provided the estimates of nucleated cell counts. TCRdb keeps only in-frame clones here, not all; method: immunoSEQ multiplex PCR. That table furnishes V, J and clone size, whereas the DNA furnished D and trimming. The sample yields approximately 210,000 clones, around 84% seen once. Germline V lookup: CDR1 MNHEY, CDR2 SVGEGT. V lost 5 bases to trimming and J lost 6 bases, with 13 bases between them. CDR3 length equals 13 residues.

The sequencing input was peripheral blood. The receptor comes from a man between 50 and 59 years old with COVID-19, enrolled during active disease. The chain recombines TRBV6-2 or TRBV6-3 with TRBJ1-2; D uncertain. CDR3 protein: CASSLGEANGYTF. CDR3 DNA: TGTGCCAGCAGTCTTGGGGAGGCGAATGGCTACACCTTC.